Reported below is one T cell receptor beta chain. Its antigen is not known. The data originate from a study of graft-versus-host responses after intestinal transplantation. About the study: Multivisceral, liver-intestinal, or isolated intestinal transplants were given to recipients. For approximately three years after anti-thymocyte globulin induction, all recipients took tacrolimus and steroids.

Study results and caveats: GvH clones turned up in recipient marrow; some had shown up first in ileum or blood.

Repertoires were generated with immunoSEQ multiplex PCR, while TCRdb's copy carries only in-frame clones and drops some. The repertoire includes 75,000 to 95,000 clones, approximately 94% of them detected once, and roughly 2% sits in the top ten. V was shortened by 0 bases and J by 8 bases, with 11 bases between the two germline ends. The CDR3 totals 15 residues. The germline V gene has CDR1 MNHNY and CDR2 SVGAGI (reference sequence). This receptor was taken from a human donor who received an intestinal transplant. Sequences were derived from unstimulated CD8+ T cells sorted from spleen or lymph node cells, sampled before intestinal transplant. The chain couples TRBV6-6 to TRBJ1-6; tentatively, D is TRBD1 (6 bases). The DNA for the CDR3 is TGTGCCAGCAGTTACTCGCAGGGGATTGATTCACCCCTCCACTTT. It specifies CASSYSQGIDSPLHF.